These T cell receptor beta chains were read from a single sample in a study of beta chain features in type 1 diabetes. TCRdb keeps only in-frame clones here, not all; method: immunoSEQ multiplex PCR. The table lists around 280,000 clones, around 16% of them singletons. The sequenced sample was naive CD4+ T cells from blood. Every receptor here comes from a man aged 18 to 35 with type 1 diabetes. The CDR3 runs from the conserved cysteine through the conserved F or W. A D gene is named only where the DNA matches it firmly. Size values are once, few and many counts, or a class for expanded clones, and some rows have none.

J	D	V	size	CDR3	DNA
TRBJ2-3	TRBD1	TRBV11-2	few	CASRQTGGNSTHTQYF	TGTGCCAGCAGACAAACAGGGGGGAATTCCACCCATACGCAGTATTTT
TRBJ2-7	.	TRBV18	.	CASSPSDTSYEQYF	TGTGCCAGCTCACCCTCGGACACCTCCTACGAGCAGTACTTC
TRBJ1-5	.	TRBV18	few	CASSPAGGKQPQHF	TGTGCCAGCTCACCAGCGGGGGGAAAACAGCCCCAGCATTTT
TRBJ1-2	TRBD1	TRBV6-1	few	CASSYGQGGDGYTF	TGTGCCAGCAGCTACGGACAGGGCGGAGATGGCTACACCTTC
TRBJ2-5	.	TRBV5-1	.	CASSRAGETQYF	TGCGCCAGCAGCAGGGCGGGGGAGACCCAGTACTTC
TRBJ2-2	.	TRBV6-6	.	CASTPGIYLNTGELFF	TGTGCCAGCACCCCGGGAATTTACTTGAACACCGGGGAGCTGTTTTTT
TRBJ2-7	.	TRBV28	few	CASSSRPDSGQYF	TGTGCCAGCAGCTCACGACCTGACTCGGGGCAGTACTTC
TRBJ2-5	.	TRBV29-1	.	CSVGGTGTKETQYF	TGCAGCGTTGGTGGTACAGGGACAAAAGAGACCCAGTACTTC
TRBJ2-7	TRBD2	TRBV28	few	CASSLGGGSYEQYF	TGTGCCAGCAGTTTAGGGGGGGGCTCCTACGAGCAGTACTTC
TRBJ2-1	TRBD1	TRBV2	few	CAREGQAGNEQFF	TGTGCCAGGGAGGGACAGGCTGGGAATGAGCAGTTCTTC
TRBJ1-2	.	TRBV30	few	CAWSPSNSLSF	TGTGCCTGGAGTCCCTCCAACTCTCTGAGCTTC
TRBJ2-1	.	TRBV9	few	CASSVGESVKFF	TGTGCCAGCAGCGTTGGGGAGAGTGTAAAGTTCTTC
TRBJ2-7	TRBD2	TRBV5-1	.	CASSLASGSSYEQYF	TGCGCCAGCAGCTTGGCTAGCGGTTCCTCCTACGAGCAGTACTTC
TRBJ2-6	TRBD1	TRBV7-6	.	CASSFRTGESSGANVLTF	TGTGCCAGCAGCTTCCGGACAGGGGAAAGCTCTGGGGCCAACGTCCTGACTTTC
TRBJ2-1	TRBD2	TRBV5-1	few	CASSLVNGTRSYNEQFF	TGCGCCAGCAGCTTGGTAAACGGGACTAGATCCTACAATGAGCAGTTCTTC
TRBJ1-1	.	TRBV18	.	CASSDLGGRTEAFF	TGTGCCAGCTCAGACCTAGGGGGAAGGACTGAAGCTTTCTTT
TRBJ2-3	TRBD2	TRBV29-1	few	CSVERLAGVSDTQYF	TGCAGCGTTGAGAGACTAGCGGGAGTCTCAGATACGCAGTATTTT
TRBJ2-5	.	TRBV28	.	CASTEGGVETQYF	TGTGCCAGCACGGAGGGGGGGGTGGAGACCCAGTACTTC
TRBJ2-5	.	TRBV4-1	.	CASSQVNRKETQYF	TGCGCCAGCAGCCAAGTTAACAGGAAAGAGACCCAGTACTTC
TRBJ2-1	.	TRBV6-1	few	CASSEEQGWYNEQFF	TGTGCCAGCAGTGAAGAACAGGGTTGGTACAATGAGCAGTTCTTC
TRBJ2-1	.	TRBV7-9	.	CASSLAPDNEQFF	TGTGCCAGCAGCTTAGCTCCAGACAATGAGCAGTTCTTC
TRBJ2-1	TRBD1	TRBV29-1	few	CSVAHGTGDNEQFF	TGCAGCGTTGCTCACGGGACAGGGGACAATGAGCAGTTCTTC
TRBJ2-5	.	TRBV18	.	CASSPGGQETQYF	TGTGCCAGCTCACCCGGCGGACAGGAGACCCAGTACTTC
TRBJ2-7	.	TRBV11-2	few	CASSFRPGSSEQYF	TGTGCCAGCAGCTTTAGGCCAGGGTCCTCCGAGCAGTACTTC
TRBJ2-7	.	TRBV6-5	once	CASSSFGTLYEQYF	TGTGCCAGCAGTTCCTTCGGGACTCTATACGAGCAGTACTTC
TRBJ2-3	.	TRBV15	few	CATSRGAGLYGDTQYF	TGTGCCACCAGCAGAGGCGCGGGATTATACGGAGATACGCAGTATTTT
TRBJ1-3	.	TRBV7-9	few	CASSLYQSGNTIYF	TGTGCCAGCAGCTTATATCAGTCTGGAAACACCATATATTTT